This is a list of T cell receptor beta chains from one sample in a study of shared clonotypes between healthy human individuals. Data came from immunoSEQ multiplex PCR; TCRdb stores just in-frame clones and leaves some out. This table holds about 2.4 million clones, just over 90% found once. Sequenced sample: naive CD4+ T cells sorted from blood. All receptors derive from a man aged 18 to 29 in good health. Both conserved end residues are part of each CDR3. The D gene is left open where the match is weak. The size entry is marked missing in some rows and otherwise reads once, few, many or a size class.

v_gene	d_gene	abundance	j_gene	CDR3aa	CDR3nt
TRBV10-3	-	-	TRBJ1-2	CAIKGLAAEGYTF	TGTGCCATCAAAGGCCTCGCGGCGGAGGGCTACACCTTC
TRBV28	-	-	TRBJ1-3	CASGQGGTGNTIYF	TGTGCCAGCGGCCAAGGAGGGACGGGAAACACCATATATTTT
TRBV7-2	-	-	TRBJ1-4	CASSLRTADEKLFF	TGTGCCAGCAGCTTGCGGACAGCGGATGAAAAACTGTTTTTT
TRBV7-2	TRBD1	-	TRBJ1-2	CASSRDRGDYGYTF	TGTGCCAGCAGCCGGGACAGGGGCGACTATGGCTACACCTTC
TRBV5-4	-	-	TRBJ2-5	CASARDPQETQYF	TGTGCCAGCGCCAGGGATCCCCAAGAGACCCAGTACTTC
TRBV19	TRBD1	-	TRBJ1-2	CASSMDRGLLNYGYTF	TGTGCCAGTAGTATGGACAGGGGACTCTTAAACTATGGCTACACCTTC
TRBV5-4	-	-	TRBJ2-1	CASSFGQSSYNEQFF	TGTGCCAGCAGCTTCGGACAGAGCTCCTACAATGAGCAGTTCTTC
TRBV5-6	-	-	TRBJ2-2	CASSLGEDTGELFF	TGTGCCAGCAGCTTGGGGGAGGACACCGGGGAGCTGTTTTTT
TRBV30	-	-	TRBJ2-7	CAWSVGAKAYEQYF	TGTGCCTGGAGTGTAGGGGCGAAGGCCTACGAGCAGTACTTC
TRBV6-1	-	-	TRBJ1-5	CASSKSNQPQHF	TGTGCCAGCTCCAAGAGCAATCAGCCCCAGCATTTT
TRBV29-1	TRBD1	-	TRBJ2-7	CSVRRQGLKDEQYF	TGCAGCGTCCGCAGACAGGGTCTTAAAGACGAGCAGTACTTC
TRBV9	-	once	TRBJ1-3	CASSPQTGITGNTIYF	TGTGCCAGCAGCCCCCAAACAGGGATCACTGGAAACACCATATATTTT
TRBV12-5	-	-	TRBJ2-1	CASGLEGWGNEQFF	TGTGCTAGTGGTTTGGAGGGCTGGGGGAATGAGCAGTTCTTC
TRBV6-6	-	once	TRBJ1-6	CASSYSFQTGNSPLHF	TGTGCCAGCAGTTACTCATTTCAGACAGGCAATTCACCCCTCCACTTT
TRBV6-5	-	-	TRBJ1-1	CASSYSTLSTEAFF	TGTGCCAGCAGTTACTCGACCCTTTCCACTGAAGCTTTCTTT
TRBV7-9	-	-	TRBJ1-1	CASSFSSVGAFF	TGTGCCAGCAGCTTCTCCTCCGTGGGCGCTTTCTTT
TRBV9	TRBD1	-	TRBJ2-7	CASSVEGTGELYEQYF	TGTGCCAGCAGCGTAGAGGGGACAGGGGAGCTCTACGAGCAGTACTTC
TRBV6-1	TRBD2	-	TRBJ2-3	CASSGLAGTDTQYF	TGTGCCAGCAGTGGACTAGCGGGGACAGATACGCAGTATTTT
TRBV28	TRBD1	-	TRBJ2-1	CASRPGTGVYNEQFF	TGTGCTAGCAGACCCGGGACAGGGGTCTACAATGAGCAGTTCTTC
TRBV21-1	-	-	TRBJ1-2	CASSPSLKAPNYGYTF	TGTGCCAGCAGCCCCTCCTTGAAGGCACCTAACTATGGCTACACCTTC
TRBV13	-	-	TRBJ2-5	CASSTRIGGRETQYF	TGTGCCAGCAGCACCCGAATTGGAGGAAGAGAGACCCAGTACTTC
TRBV2	TRBD2	-	TRBJ2-3	CASSWTSGGSTDTQYF	TGTGCCAGCTCCTGGACTAGCGGGGGGAGCACAGATACGCAGTATTTT
TRBV19	-	once	TRBJ2-2	CASSSVGGELFF	TGTGCCAGTAGTAGTGTGGGCGGGGAGCTGTTTTTT
TRBV20-1	TRBD2	-	TRBJ2-5	CSVERGETQYF	TGCAGTGTTGAGCGGGGGGAGACCCAGTACTTC
TRBV5-1	TRBD2	-	TRBJ2-1	CASSLKRDPYNEQFF	TGCGCCAGCAGCTTGAAGCGGGATCCCTACAATGAGCAGTTCTTC
TRBV5-1	TRBD1	-	TRBJ1-6	CASSLDRGISPLHF	TGCGCCAGCAGCTTGGACAGGGGGATTTCACCCCTCCACTTT
TRBV5-4	TRBD1	-	TRBJ1-3	CASSSNRDRIDTIYF	TGTGCCAGCAGCTCGAACCGGGACAGGATAGACACCATATATTTT
TRBV7-2	TRBD1	-	TRBJ2-3	CASSLRGQGSGTDTQYF	TGTGCCAGCAGCTTAAGGGGACAGGGGTCGGGCACAGATACGCAGTATTTT
TRBV30	-	-	TRBJ2-4	CAWSEGDIQYF	TGTGCCTGGAGTGAGGGTGACATTCAGTACTTC
TRBV6-5	-	-	TRBJ2-2	CASSYRGTANTGELFF	TGTGCCAGCAGTTACCGGGGAACAGCGAACACCGGGGAGCTGTTTTTT
TRBV6-6	-	-	TRBJ2-7	CASSYSGSPAYEQYF	TGTGCCAGCAGTTACTCGGGCAGTCCCGCTTACGAGCAGTACTTC
TRBV18	TRBD2	-	TRBJ2-1	CASSLTSGSSYNEQFF	TGTGCCAGCTCACTTACCAGCGGGAGCTCCTACAATGAGCAGTTCTTC
TRBV15	-	few	TRBJ1-5	CATSRDPTGYQPQHF	TGTGCCACCAGCAGAGATCCAACAGGCTATCAGCCCCAGCATTTT
TRBV27	-	-	TRBJ1-1	CASSSRRKTLGAFF	TGCGCCAGCAGTTCACGGAGGAAGACCCTAGGGGCTTTCTTT
TRBV19	-	-	TRBJ2-2	CASKRDPNTGELFF	TGTGCCAGTAAACGAGACCCGAACACCGGGGAGCTGTTTTTT
TRBV6-7	-	-	TRBJ2-1	CASSPGTDYNEQFF	TGTGCCAGCAGCCCAGGGACGGACTACAATGAGCAGTTCTTC
TRBV5-5	-	-	TRBJ2-7	CASSLAGQSLYEQYF	TGTGCCAGCAGCTTGGCCGGGCAGTCGCTCTACGAGCAGTACTTC
TRBV18	-	-	TRBJ2-7	CASSPFDYPGEQYF	TGTGCCAGCTCACCTTTCGACTATCCGGGCGAGCAGTACTTC
TRBV27	TRBD1	-	TRBJ2-1	CASSRTGPDNEQFF	TGTGCCAGCAGTAGGACAGGGCCCGACAATGAGCAGTTCTTC
TRBV10-3	-	-	TRBJ2-7	CAIGVSYEQYF	TGTGCCATCGGTGTTTCCTACGAGCAGTACTTC
TRBV15	-	-	TRBJ1-2	CATSRDLSPPPNGYTF	TGTGCCACCAGCAGAGATCTCTCTCCCCCCCCAAATGGCTACACCTTC
TRBV6-5	-	-	TRBJ2-7	CASSSIGTVYPYEQYF	TGTGCCAGCAGTTCCATTGGGACGGTTTACCCATACGAGCAGTACTTC
TRBV21-1	-	once	TRBJ2-7	CASSKVGRGQSYEQYF	TGTGCCAGCAGCAAAGTCGGGAGGGGACAGTCCTACGAGCAGTACTTC
TRBV11-2	-	-	TRBJ2-2	CASSSLTGRAGELFF	TGTGCCAGCAGCTCTCTGACAGGGAGGGCCGGGGAGCTGTTTTTT
TRBV28	TRBD1	-	TRBJ1-2	CASRPRAGGGSYGYTF	TGTGCCAGCAGACCCCGGGCAGGGGGTGGTAGCTATGGCTACACCTTC
TRBV7-2	-	-	TRBJ2-5	CASGLASNPVQETQYF	TGTGCCAGCGGCCTGGCCTCGAACCCAGTTCAAGAGACCCAGTACTTC
TRBV4-1	-	-	TRBJ2-3	CASSQLGTTTDTQYF	TGCGCCAGCAGCCAATTGGGTACGACCACAGATACGCAGTATTTT
TRBV5-1	-	-	TRBJ1-1	CASSFDRNTEAFF	TGCGCCAGCAGCTTTGACAGAAACACTGAAGCTTTCTTT
TRBV29-1	-	-	TRBJ2-1	CSVEAERTYNEQFF	TGCAGCGTTGAGGCGGAGCGAACCTACAATGAGCAGTTCTTC
TRBV19	-	few	TRBJ1-1	CASSILQGEAFF	TGTGCCAGTTCGATTCTACAGGGAGAAGCTTTCTTT
TRBV15	-	-	TRBJ1-4	CATSRGGGIGLFF	TGTGCCACCAGCAGAGGCGGAGGGATAGGGCTGTTTTTT
TRBV5-8	TRBD1	-	TRBJ1-5	CASSLLRTGNQPQHF	TGTGCCAGCAGCTTGTTGAGGACAGGGAATCAGCCCCAGCATTTT
TRBV6-5	-	-	TRBJ1-2	CASSYEGGLGYTF	TGTGCCAGCAGTTATGAGGGGGGGCTTGGCTACACCTTC
TRBV21-1	-	-	TRBJ2-5	CASSKEYGETQYF	TGTGCCAGCAGCAAAGAATATGGAGAGACCCAGTACTTC
TRBV14	-	-	TRBJ2-7	CASSRTAYEQYF	TGTGCCAGCAGCCGGACTGCCTACGAGCAGTACTTC
TRBV19	-	-	TRBJ1-1	CASSPPDRLSTEAFF	TGTGCCAGTAGTCCCCCCGACAGATTGAGCACTGAAGCTTTCTTT
TRBV29-1	-	-	TRBJ1-2	CSVEDRGTRYGYTF	TGCAGCGTTGAAGATCGAGGGACCCGGTATGGCTACACCTTC
TRBV7-3	-	-	TRBJ2-6	CASSPGGSGANVLTF	TGTGCCAGCAGCCCTGGTGGCTCTGGGGCCAACGTCCTGACTTTC
TRBV10-1	-	-	TRBJ2-1	CASSDPGRDEQFF	TGCGCCAGCAGTGATCCAGGCCGGGATGAGCAGTTCTTC